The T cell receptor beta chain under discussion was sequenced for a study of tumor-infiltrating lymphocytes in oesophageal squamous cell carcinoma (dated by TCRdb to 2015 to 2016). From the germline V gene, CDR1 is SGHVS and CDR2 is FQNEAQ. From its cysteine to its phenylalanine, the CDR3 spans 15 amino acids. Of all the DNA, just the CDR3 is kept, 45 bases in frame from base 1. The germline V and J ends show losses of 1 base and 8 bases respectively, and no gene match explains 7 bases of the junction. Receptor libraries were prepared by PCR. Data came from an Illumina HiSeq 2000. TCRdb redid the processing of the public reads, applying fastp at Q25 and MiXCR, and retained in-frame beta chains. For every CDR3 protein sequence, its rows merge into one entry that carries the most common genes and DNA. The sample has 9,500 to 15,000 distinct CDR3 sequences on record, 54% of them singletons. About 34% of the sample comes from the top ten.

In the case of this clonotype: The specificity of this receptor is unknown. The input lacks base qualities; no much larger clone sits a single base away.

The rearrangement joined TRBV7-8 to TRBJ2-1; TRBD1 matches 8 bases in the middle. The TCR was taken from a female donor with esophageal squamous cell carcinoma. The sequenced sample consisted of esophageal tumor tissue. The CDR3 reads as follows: CASSLGAGGSYEQFF. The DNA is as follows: TGTGCCAGCAGCTTAGGGGCAGGGGGCTCCTATGAGCAGTTCTTC.